The clone carrying this TCR beta chain was counted many times. This CDR3 spans 13 amino acids. The V gene lost 0 bases and the J gene lost 5 bases, with 9 bases spanning the gap. Germline V gene data show CDR1 as SGHRS and CDR2 as YFSETQ. This sample was included in a study of regulatory T cells in long-lasting Graves disease. Libraries of TCR beta came from iRepertoire HTBI primers plus Arm-PCR of CDR3 regions. TCRdb reanalysed the multiplex PCR reads using MiXCR and keeps one entry per CDR3 protein. Found here are 380,000 or so distinct CDR3 sequences, 15% to 20% of them singletons; the top ten hold 20%. Time point: newly diagnosed GD, antithyroid drugs for less than 3 months. With RNA extracted from PBMCs as input, the TCR library was made. The same sample was also studied in work on T cells in Graves' hyperthyroidism and ophthalmopathy.

The clonotype originates from a woman aged 18-29 years with Graves disease. The material sequenced was peripheral blood mononuclear cells (PBMCs), taken at new diagnosis, from a patient treated with antithyroid drugs. This chain links TRBV5-1 with TRBJ2-7; D is possibly TRBD1 (6 bases). CDR3 protein: CASSLERGNEQYF. CDR3 coding DNA: TGCGCCAGCAGCTTGGAGAGGGGGAACGAGCAGTACTTC.